One and the same sample provided the 24 T cell receptor beta chains below, sequenced in a study of regulatory T cells in long-lasting Graves disease. CDR3-region Arm-PCR and iRepertoire HTBI primers produced the TCR beta libraries. Using its own MiXCR run on the multiplex PCR reads, TCRdb lists one record per CDR3 protein. In the table there are 450,000 to 650,000 distinct CDR3 sequences, more than 15% of which are singletons. Time point specified: newly diagnosed GD, antithyroid drugs for less than 3 months. From PBMCs, RNA was extracted and then used to make the TCR library. These data also featured in a second study, about T cells in Graves' hyperthyroidism and ophthalmopathy.

The source was peripheral blood mononuclear cells (PBMCs), collected at new diagnosis, from a patient treated with antithyroid drugs. The source is a woman aged 35-65 years with Graves disease.

This clonotype was observed many times. This chain joins TRBV2 and TRBJ2-3; 10 nucleotides agree with TRBD2. V dropped 11 bases and J dropped 3; count of bases not matched to a gene: 2. The CDR3 sequence is 12 residues long. Germline values: CDR1 SNHLY, CDR2 FYNNEI. CDR3 region: CAGSGGTDTQYF. CDR3 bases: TGTGCCGGTAGCGGGGGGACAGATACGCAGTATTTT. Together with reference TRBV2 and TRBJ2-3, the CDR3 gives the full variable domain: EPEVTQTPSHQVTQMGQEVILRCVPISNHLYFYWYRQILGQKVEFLVSFYNNEISEKSEIFDDQFSVERPDGSNFTLKIRSTKLEDSAMYFCAGSGGTDTQYFGPGTRLTVL.

This clonotype appeared many times. This sequence joins TRBV7-9 and TRBJ1-5; no clear D. The ends were cut back, 1 base at V and 5 bases at J, with 3 bases in the middle. CDR1 and CDR2 from the germline V gene are SEHNR and FQNEAQ (reference sequence). The length of the CDR3 is 12 residues. In DNA form, the CDR3 reads TGTGCCAGCAGCTTAGTGGATCAGCCCCAGCATTTT. Its protein product is CASSLVDQPQHF.

The chain links TRBV5-1 to TRBJ2-5, with 8 bases that match TRBD2. CDR1 and CDR2 (germline): SGHRS, YFSETQ. This CDR3 region has 15 residues. The V and J ends lost 3 bases and 0 bases, in that order; junction bases with no gene match: 4. CDR3 in amino acids: CASSSTSVYQETQYF. CDR3 nucleotide sequence: TGCGCCAGCAGCTCGACTAGCGTTTACCAAGAGACCCAGTACTTC. The complete variable domain, with remaining parts taken from reference TRBV5-1 and TRBJ2-5, reads KAGVTQTPRYLIKTRGQQVTLSCSPISGHRSVSWYQQTPGQGLQFLFEYFSETQRNKGNFPGRFSGRQFSNSRSEMNVSTLELGDSALYLCASSSTSVYQETQYFGPGTRLLVL.

This chain links TRBV6-1 with TRBJ1-1; D is possibly TRBD1 (6 bases). This CDR3 is 14 amino acids long. Germline loops: CDR1 MNHNS, CDR2 SASEGT. V lost 6 bases and J 4 bases, leaving 15 bases between the germline ends. The CDR3 protein is CASRRSGVGTEAFF. The CDR3 bases are TGTGCCAGCAGGAGATCAGGGGTGGGCACTGAAGCTTTCTTT.

The chain couples TRBV19 to TRBJ2-7; 7 bases agree with TRBD1. V was clipped by 7 bases and J by 5 bases; unmatched bases: 11. The CDR3 spans 14 residues. Germline V gene sequence: CDR1 LNHDA, CDR2 SQIVND (reference sequence). The CDR3 DNA follows: TGTGCCAGTACTTCAGGGGGTGTCGAGAACGAGCAGTACTTC. Protein: CASTSGGVENEQYF. Supplemented by reference TRBV19 and TRBJ2-7, the full variable domain reads DGGITQSPKYLFRKEGQNVTLSCEQNLNHDAMYWYRQDPGQGLRLIYYSQIVNDFQKGDIAEGYSVSREKKESFPLTVTSAQKNPTAFYLCASTSGGVENEQYFGPGTRLTVT.

This clonotype was recorded a few times. This chain links TRBV5-1 with TRBJ1-4, with 11 bases fitting TRBD1. J lost 8 bases, V lost 4 bases, and 10 bases had no gene match. Germline V gives CDR1 SGHRS, CDR2 YFSETQ. The CDR3 sequence is 16 residues long. In DNA, the CDR3 is TGCGCCAGCAGCGCCGGGACAGGGGGTATAATGGAAAAACTGTTTTTT. As protein: CASSAGTGGIMEKLFF. Looking up the rest from reference TRBV5-1 and TRBJ1-4 gives the full variable domain: KAGVTQTPRYLIKTRGQQVTLSCSPISGHRSVSWYQQTPGQGLQFLFEYFSETQRNKGNFPGRFSGRQFSNSRSEMNVSTLELGDSALYLCASSAGTGGIMEKLFFGSGTQLSVL.

This clonotype was detected only once. A read error is possible here, since a much larger clone lies one base away. The rearrangement joins TRBV30 to TRBJ1-5; unclear D gene. The length of the CDR3 is 14 residues. The germline V gene encodes CDR1 GTSNPN and CDR2 SVGIG (reference sequence). The CDR3 here is CAWSLGPGNQPRHF. For the CDR3, the DNA is TGTGCCTGGAGTCTAGGGCCTGGCAATCAGCCCCGGCATTTT.

This clonotype was observed a handful of times. The chain couples TRBV25-1 to TRBJ2-7, with D perhaps TRBD2 (5 bases). The germline gives CDR1 MGHDK, CDR2 SYGVNS. Trimming removed 7 bases at V and 5 bases at J, with 9 bases between. This CDR3 has 11 amino acids. Written as DNA, the CDR3 is TGTGCCAGCAAGAGGGCCCACGAGCAGTACTTC. Translating gives CASKRAHEQYF.

This clonotype was seen only a few times. This chain joins TRBV7-2 and TRBJ2-1; D unclear. Trimming took off 5 bases at V and 5 bases at J, with 10 bases between the two ends. Per the germline V gene, CDR1 is SGHTA and CDR2 is FQGNSA. The CDR3 consists of 13 residues. The CDR3 bases are TGTGCCAGCAGCGTAAACAGTCACAATGAGCAGTTCTTC. Translation: CASSVNSHNEQFF.

The V gene is TRBV7-8, the J gene TRBJ2-4, with 9 positions matching TRBD2. CDR1 is SGHVS and CDR2 is FQNEAQ in the germline V gene. Unmatched junction bases numbered 7, after V lost 1 base and J lost 0 bases. The CDR3 sequence is 18 residues long. The CDR3 sequence: CASSLGPASGKAKNIQYF. The DNA for the CDR3 is TGTGCCAGCAGCTTAGGCCCGGCTAGCGGGAAAGCCAAAAACATTCAGTACTTC.

There are a few counts of this clonotype. The chain uses TRBV15 and TRBJ1-2, with TRBD1 identical over 7 bases. CDR1 is LNHNV, CDR2 YYDKDF, per germline (reference sequence). The CDR3 runs to 14 residues. Trimming removed 2 bases from V and 6 bases from J; junction bases left unmatched: 6. CDR3 amino acids: CATSRSDRADGYTF. CDR3 nucleotide sequence: TGTGCCACCAGCAGATCCGACAGGGCTGATGGCTACACCTTC. Complete variable domain (other parts from reference TRBV15 and TRBJ1-2): DAMVIQNPRYQVTQFGKPVTLSCSQTLNHNVMYWYQQKSSQAPKLLFHYYDKDFNNEADTPDNFQSRRPNTSFCFLDIRSPGLGDTAMYLCATSRSDRADGYTFGSGTRLTVV.

The table lists this clonotype with many counts. The J gene is TRBJ2-7, the V gene TRBV6-1, with D uncertain. This CDR3 spans 11 amino acids. Per the germline V gene, CDR1 is MNHNS and CDR2 is SASEGT. V was cut by 10 bases and J by 3 bases, with 10 bases left in between. The DNA of the CDR3 is TGTGCCACCACTGGGGTCTACGAGCAGTACTTC. The encoded protein is CATTGVYEQYF.

A word on this clonotype: This clone may be a read error of a much larger clone one base away. The chain uses TRBV2 and TRBJ1-2, with 7 bases matching TRBD1. V lost 3 bases, J lost 6 bases, and 7 bases stayed unmatched. The CDR3 totals 14 residues. The V gene's germline CDR1 is SNHLY and CDR2 FYNNEI. The CDR3 loop reads CASSDQGQADGYTF. The CDR3 DNA follows: TGTGCCAGCAGTGACCAAGGACAGGCCGATGGCTACACCTTC.

Ten or more counts support this clonotype. This rearrangement joins TRBV5-1 to TRBJ1-2; D gene uncertain. The ends were cut back, 1 base at V and 8 bases at J, with 15 bases in the middle. The CDR3 covers 14 residues. In germline, CDR1 is SGHRS, CDR2 YFSETQ. The CDR3 DNA follows: TGCGCCAGCAGCTTGTCCCCAGGAAGCTACGGCTACACCTTC. Residues: CASSLSPGSYGYTF.

In its sample, this clonotype was seen many times. V and J are TRBV20-1 and TRBJ2-1, with D unclear. Trimming pared 6 bases from V and 2 bases from J, leaving 8 bases between. The CDR3 is made up of 12 amino acids. CDR1 and CDR2 (germline): DFQATT, SNEGSKA (reference sequence). For the CDR3, the DNA is TGCAGTGCCCGAGAGGCCTACAATGAGCAGTTCTTC. Translating gives CSAREAYNEQFF.

This clonotype appeared a few times. This CDR3 reads CASTRGFSGHDYEQYF. For the CDR3, the DNA is TGCGCCAGCACCCGGGGCTTTTCGGGACACGACTACGAGCAGTACTTC. The rearrangement joins TRBV5-1 to TRBJ2-7, with D possibly TRBD1 on 6 matching bases. Germline V gives CDR1 SGHRS, CDR2 YFSETQ. The length of the CDR3 is 16 residues. The V gene lost 6 bases and the J gene lost 3 bases, with 22 bases spanning the gap.

The chain is built from TRBV6-1 and TRBJ2-7; TRBD1 agrees at 8 bases. The CDR3 is 13 amino acids. The germline V gene encodes CDR1 MNHNS and CDR2 SASEGT. V shed 10 bases, J shed 2 bases, and the junction held 7 bases outside the gene matches. DNA for the CDR3: TGTGCCACAGACAGGGGCTTAACCTACGAGCAGTACTTC. It codes for CATDRGLTYEQYF.

This chain joins TRBV3-1 and TRBJ1-3; a possible D gene is TRBD1 (5 bases). This CDR3 is built from 12 residues. V was clipped by 8 bases and J by 4 bases, with 9 bases between them. From germline, CDR1 is LGHDT and CDR2 YNNKEL (reference sequence). The CDR3 spells CASGHRGNTIYF. The CDR3 DNA is TGTGCCAGCGGACATCGAGGAAACACCATATATTTT.

The rearrangement joins TRBV10-3 to TRBJ2-5; D is unclear. The end of the DNA is better explained by TRBJ2-1, so the J call may be wrong. The CDR3 spans 13 residues. CDR1 and CDR2 (germline): ENHRY, SYGVKD. The CDR3 here is CAISDTQKNEQFF. CDR3 sequence (DNA): TGTGCCATCAGTGATACCCAGAAAAATGAGCAGTTCTTC.

In regard to this clonotype: It may be a read error: a sequence one base away is much more abundant. This CDR3 reads CASSLQGSSPNEQFF. CDR3 bases: TGTGCCAGCAGTTTACAGGGGTCAAGTCCCAATGAGCAGTTCTTC. The chain links TRBV12-3 or TRBV12-4 to TRBJ2-1; weak D call: TRBD1 (6 bases). The germline V and J ends were trimmed by 2 bases and 6 bases, with 14 bases remaining between them. The length of the CDR3 is 15 residues.

On this clonotype: A read error is the likely source, as a far larger clone sits one nucleotide away. The V call is TRBV12-3 or TRBV12-4, the J call TRBJ1-2, with D unclear. This CDR3 comprises 15 residues. Between the trimmed V and J ends, which lost 7 bases and 0 bases, there was a span of 15 bases. The CDR3 region is CASTEEAHANYGYTF. CDR3 bases: TGTGCCAGCACCGAGGAGGCACATGCTAACTATGGCTACACCTTC.

This clonotype was seen only a few times. The V call is TRBV3-1, the J call TRBJ1-3; TRBD1 aligns across 7 bases. Germline assignment: CDR1 LGHDT and CDR2 YNNKEL (reference sequence). The trim removed 4 bases at V and 3 bases at J, leaving 6 bases unmatched. This CDR3 comprises 15 residues. The CDR3 bases are TGTGCCAGCAGCCCTGGGGACAGCCGTGGAAACACCATATATTTT. It codes for CASSPGDSRGNTIYF.

This clonotype was recorded at least ten times. The chain couples TRBV27 to TRBJ2-7; TRBD1 might be the D (6 bases). CDR3 size: 17 residues. The V and J ends lost 4 bases and 1 base respectively, with 20 bases between them. CDR1 is MNHEY and CDR2 is SMNVEV in the germline V gene (reference sequence). The CDR3 nucleotides read TGTGCCAGCAGTTCGAATCTACCCCGACAGGTTTCCTACGAGCAGTACTTC. Translated, it gives CASSSNLPRQVSYEQYF.

The CDR3 here is CASKAGDYNSPLHF. In DNA form, the CDR3 reads TGTGCCAGTAAAGCGGGGGACTATAATTCACCCCTCCACTTT. This chain connects TRBV19 to TRBJ1-6; TRBD1 might be the D (5 bases). CDR3 size: 14 residues. Deletions cut 7 bases from V and 3 bases from J, with 10 bases between. Germline CDR1 and CDR2: LNHDA and SQIVND (reference sequence).